The sequence of this T cell receptor beta chain was determined in a study of blood T cells in healthy people across ages (dated by TCRdb to the mid-2010s). For the study in its entirety: In model experiments, roughly one uniquely barcoded TCR beta cDNA molecule per two T cells was captured by template switching. Using deep sequencing normalized with unique cDNA molecular identifiers, the study measured how TCR beta repertoire diversity changes with age. Four age groups were formed from the donors: young (average 16 years), middle-aged (just under 40), aged (about 68) and long-lived (around 82). For two donors (one aged 18 to 29 and one aged 80 or older), the study analyzed two additional independent replicas of 1 million unique cDNA reads from the same blood draw.

The donors were roughly 40 Caucasian individuals from Russia, aged 6 to 90 years, who were systemically healthy. Roughly 10 milliliters of peripheral blood were collected from each donor into EDTA-treated Vacutainer tubes. Ficoll-Paque density-gradient centrifugation was used to isolate PBMCs, with at least 6.5 million obtained per sample. Trizol reagent was used to extract total RNA from the PBMCs, yielding at least 6 micrograms per sample. For every donor, flow cytometry on a PBMC aliquot measured the percentage of naive CD45RAhigh/CD27high T cells. The germline V gene provides CDR1 MNHEY and CDR2 SVGAGI. The CDR3 starts with the cysteine, ends with the phenylalanine, and has 13 residues. Only the CDR3 region is kept as DNA, spanning 39 bases read in frame from base 1. Receptor amplification or capture employed 5' RACE. These reads were obtained on an Illumina HiSeq 2500. A second PCR of about 6 to 12 cycles was run with a J-beta primer mix and a sample-barcoded 5' primer. Each TCR beta cDNA molecule received a unique molecular identifier from a template-switch 5' adaptor carrying 12 random nucleotides. At least 2.5 million CDR3-containing paired-end reads were obtained from each sample. First-strand cDNA was synthesized from all RNA with the Mint cDNA synthesis kit, primed by a TRBC-specific oligonucleotide. Following uracil-DNA glycosylase treatment, all cDNA underwent a first 18-cycle PCR with the universal primers M1SS and BC2_uni_R. Processing in the source paper ran as follows. Each sample was normalized by randomly selecting 1 million high-quality reads, each carrying a distinct molecular identifier. Instead of being binned into consensus sequences, reads that shared molecular identifiers were thrown out. MiTCR, set to a Q25 quality threshold and the strictest error-elimination algorithm, was used for CDR3 identification, clonotype clustering and error correction. Lower-bound total TCR beta diversity was estimated with a nonparametric unseen species model using Euler transformation. Using fastp trimming at Q25 and MiXCR clonotype assembly, TCRdb reanalyzed the public sequencing data and kept in-frame beta chains. Entries are consolidated by CDR3 protein sequence, retaining the most common genes and DNA. TCRdb's processing, not the study's, gives the V and J calls here. The sample table lists 1 million or so distinct CDR3 sequences, under 30% of them with a count of one. The ten largest account for 0.65% to 0.95% of the sample.

On this clonotype: Its antigen target is currently unknown. The record has no base qualities; no much larger clone is one base away.

The paper as a whole reports these results and caveats: Total diversity estimates from one million sequenced T cells were considered lower bounds and underestimates. As age increased, observed TCR beta diversity per million T cells dropped in a roughly linear way, and a significant reduction was already evident by age roughly 40. Conclusive comparison of naive and antigen-experienced compartments was prevented by the profiling of bulk unsorted PBMCs. Compared with the aged group, the long-lived group had more naive CD4+ T cells, fewer expanded clones and increased TCR diversity, suggesting age selection. There was a strong correlation between observed TCR beta diversity and the percentage of naive T cells measured by flow cytometry. The CMV infection status of donors was not known, potentially confounding age-related changes in expanded clonotypes.

A further study also used this sample, focusing on T cells of mothers and their children. As the second paper documents: Nine systemically healthy Caucasian individuals, comprising three mothers and their six children, were included as donors. cDNA synthesis consumed the entire amount of extracted RNA, loaded at 1.5 ug RNA in each 15 ul reaction. In the second PCR, the M1S primer added sample barcodes and 2-4 random nucleotides. Over 8 million TCR beta CDR3 reads were obtained for each mother, and 2.5 million to 3 million reads were obtained for each child. TCR recombination output is similarly shaped by thymic selection in related and unrelated pairs, with a minor effect exerted by inherited differences. Related mother-child pairs always showed normalized repertoire overlap that was slightly higher than in unrelated mother-child pairs, though the difference was never significant. No persistent microchimeric T cell clones were detected, at a sensitivity of around 97 clones per million clonotypes. To look for features that set related mother-child pairs apart from unrelated individuals, the researchers ran deep NGS to compare the TCR beta repertoires of mothers and children. The mean age was about 40 +/- 4 years for the mothers and about 10 +/- 4 years for the children. After adapter ligation was performed with NEBNext reagents, the libraries were sequenced on an Illumina HiSeq 2000 with 100+100 nt paired-end reads. Mother and child libraries were prepared a month apart and sequenced in separate runs to prevent cross-contamination. For each donor, somewhere between roughly 450,000 and 2,100,000 distinct TCR beta clonotypes were identified. Naive TCR beta clonotypes were estimated from low-frequency clonotypes matched to each donor's FACS-determined naive share, without sorting.

Recombination linked TRBV6-5 to TRBJ2-3; no confident D gene assignment can be made. The end of the DNA is better explained by TRBJ1-5, so the J call may be wrong. The specimen sequenced was blood. This clonotype was obtained from a girl aged 2-15 years in good health. The CDR3 region: CASREASTDTQHF. The nucleotide sequence reads as follows: TGTGCCAGCAGGGAGGCCAGCACAGATACGCAGCATTTT.